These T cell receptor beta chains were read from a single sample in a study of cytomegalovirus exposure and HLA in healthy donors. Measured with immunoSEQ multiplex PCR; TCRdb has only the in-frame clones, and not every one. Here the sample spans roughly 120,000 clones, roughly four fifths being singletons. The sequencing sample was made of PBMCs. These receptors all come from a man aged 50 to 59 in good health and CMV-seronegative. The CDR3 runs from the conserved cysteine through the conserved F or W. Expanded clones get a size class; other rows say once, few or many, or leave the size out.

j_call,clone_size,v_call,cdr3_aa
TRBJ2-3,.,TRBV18,CASSPPIGRSTDTQYF
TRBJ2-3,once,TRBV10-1,CASSESTRLAGGPPSTDTQYF
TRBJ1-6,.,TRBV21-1,CASSKGEVRRGSDSPLHF
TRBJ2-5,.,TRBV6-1,CASRSGGLESETQYF
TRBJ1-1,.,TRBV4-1,CASSQTGEGTEAFF
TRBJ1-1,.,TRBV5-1,CASSLGPDREAFF
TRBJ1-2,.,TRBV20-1,CSATQGVGYTF
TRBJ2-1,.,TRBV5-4,CASSSNDLAGGPNEQFF
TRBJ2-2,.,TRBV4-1,CASSQRQGAPGELFF
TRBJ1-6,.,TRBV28,CASGQGSSPLHF
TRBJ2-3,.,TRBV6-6,CASSYTHPSTDTQYF
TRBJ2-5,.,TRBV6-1,CASRTDRGDQETQYF
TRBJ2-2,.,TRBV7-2,CASSSGPTSNTGELFF
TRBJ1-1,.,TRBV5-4,CASSLAPGNTEAFF
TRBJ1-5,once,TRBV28,CASSLSSASNQPQHF
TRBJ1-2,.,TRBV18,CASSPIRDSSNYGYTF
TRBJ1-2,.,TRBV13,CASSLGDRVTYGYTF
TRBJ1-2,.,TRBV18,CASSPRALDYGYTF
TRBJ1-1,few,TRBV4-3,CASSHRTGTEAFF
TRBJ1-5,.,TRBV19,CASSGLYGSNQPQHF
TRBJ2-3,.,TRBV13,CASSGAPTSSADTQYF
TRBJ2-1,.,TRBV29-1,CSVDRRQGAPSSYNEQFF
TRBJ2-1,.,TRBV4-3,CASSQDEQLTYNGQFF
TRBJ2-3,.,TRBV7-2,CASSLGYSGGPDTQYF
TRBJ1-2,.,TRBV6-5,CASSSSTVNYGYTF
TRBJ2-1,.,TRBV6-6,CASSPLSGSYNEQFF
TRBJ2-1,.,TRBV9,CASSGGTAETQFF
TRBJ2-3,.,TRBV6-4,CASSDSLAGAGDTQYF
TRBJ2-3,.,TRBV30,CAWKVEWTGGTDTQYF
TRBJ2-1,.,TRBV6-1,CASSDLRLAGDIEQFF
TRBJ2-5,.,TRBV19,CASSTTSSGGAWETQYF
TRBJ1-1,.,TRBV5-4,CASSLARNTEAFF
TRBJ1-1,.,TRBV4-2,CASSQKGHPNTEAFF